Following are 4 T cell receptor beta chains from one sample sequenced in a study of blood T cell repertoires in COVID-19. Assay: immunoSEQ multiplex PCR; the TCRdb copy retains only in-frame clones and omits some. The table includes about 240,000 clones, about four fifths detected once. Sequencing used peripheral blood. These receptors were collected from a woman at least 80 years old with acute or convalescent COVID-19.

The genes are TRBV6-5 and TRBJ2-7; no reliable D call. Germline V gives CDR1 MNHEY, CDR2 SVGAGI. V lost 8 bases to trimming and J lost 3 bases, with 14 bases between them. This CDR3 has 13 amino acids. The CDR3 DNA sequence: TGTGCCAGCGGCAGGCAGGTGGACTACGAGCAGTACTTC. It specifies CASGRQVDYEQYF.

CDR3 region: CASSEHWNTGELFF. CDR3 in DNA: TGTGCCAGCAGTGAACACTGGAACACCGGGGAGCTGTTTTTT. The chain links TRBV6-1 to TRBJ2-2, with D hard to call. V was clipped by 2 bases and J by 1 base, with 5 bases between them. The CDR3 runs 14 residues. CDR1 is MNHNS, CDR2 SASEGT, per germline.

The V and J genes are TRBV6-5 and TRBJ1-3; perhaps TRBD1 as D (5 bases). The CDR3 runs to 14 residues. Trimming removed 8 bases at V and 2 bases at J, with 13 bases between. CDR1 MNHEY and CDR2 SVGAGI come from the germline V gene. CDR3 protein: CASGGGFPGNTIYF. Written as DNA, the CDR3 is TGTGCCAGCGGCGGGGGTTTCCCTGGAAACACCATATATTTT.

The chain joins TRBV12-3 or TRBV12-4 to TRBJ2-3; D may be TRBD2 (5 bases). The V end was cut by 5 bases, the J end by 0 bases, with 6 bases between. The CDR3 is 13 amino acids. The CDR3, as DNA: TGTGCCAGCAGTAGGACTAGCACAGATACGCAGTATTTT. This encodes CASSRTSTDTQYF.